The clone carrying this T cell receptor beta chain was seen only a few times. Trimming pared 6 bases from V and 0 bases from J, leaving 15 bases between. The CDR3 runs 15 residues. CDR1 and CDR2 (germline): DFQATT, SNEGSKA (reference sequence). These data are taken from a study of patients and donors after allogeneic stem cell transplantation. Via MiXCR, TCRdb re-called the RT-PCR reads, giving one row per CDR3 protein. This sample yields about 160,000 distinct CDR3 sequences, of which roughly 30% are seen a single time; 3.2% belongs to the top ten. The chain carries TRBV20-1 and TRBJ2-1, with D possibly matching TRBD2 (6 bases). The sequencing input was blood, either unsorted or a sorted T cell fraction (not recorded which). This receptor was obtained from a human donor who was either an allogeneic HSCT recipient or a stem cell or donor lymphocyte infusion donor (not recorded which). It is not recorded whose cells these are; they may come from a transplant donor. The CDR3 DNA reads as TGCAGTGCCCCCGGGGGTCCCACCTCCTACAATGAGCAGTTCTTC. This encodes CSAPGGPTSYNEQFF.